The T cell receptor (beta chain) under discussion was sequenced for a study of vaccination and CD4 T cells after COVID-19 (dated by TCRdb to between 2020 and 2023). Broadly, across the study: The convalescent cohort comprised six males and four females, including two Hispanic individuals, seven Caucasians, two Asians and one multiracial person. Two doses of either the Pfizer-BioNTech BNT162b2 vaccine (n=8) or the Moderna mRNA-1273 vaccine (n=2) were administered to participants. Post-COVID blood samples from convalescent patients were collected a median of approximately 93 days after diagnosis, with a range of roughly 30 to 161 days. The time from the second vaccine dose to post-vaccine blood sampling had a median of roughly 72 days and ranged from about 12 to 241 days. Culture stimuli were overlapping spike peptide pools from SARS-CoV-2 and from the common cold coronaviruses HCoV-NL63, HCoV-OC43 and HCoV-229E. Control cultures used a CEFX viral epitope pool as positive control, an HIV-1 Nef peptide pool as negative control, or no peptide. In ten to eleven COVID-19 convalescent patients and 4 infection-naive healthy vaccine recipients, the spike-specific CD4+ TCR repertoire before mRNA vaccination was compared with the repertoire after mRNA vaccination. Memory CD4+ T cell crossreactivity between SARS-CoV-2 and common cold coronavirus spike proteins was assessed at the TCR clonotype level in an earlier paper using these donors.

Study-wide findings and limitations: The number of convalescent patients in the study was relatively small, and the study did not examine early timepoints following natural infection. Among the post-vaccine SARS-CoV-2-reactive clones in convalescent patients, a median about 87% showed up only after vaccination, which suggests vaccine-specific priming. Of the vaccine-specific clones in convalescent patients, 304 of 307, or nearly all, reacted only to SARS-CoV-2 spike and did not cross-react with common cold coronaviruses. The median number of SARS-CoV-2-reactive clonotypes rose from 20 to 25 after infection to 35 to 45 after vaccination, but the change was not significant.

As to this clonotype: Its cognate antigen has yet to be identified. No base-level quality is on record; no much larger clone is a single base apart.

Interpreted using the paper, the treatment or condition label stands for: roughly ten-day PBMC culture with coronavirus spike peptide pools or control peptides (ViraFEST assay). CD4+ T cells from unexposed donors were collected before the COVID-19 pandemic (2011-2018). The ViraFEST assay was used in the study, in which antigen-specific T cells were expanded with peptide pools and expanded clonotypes were subsequently identified by TCR sequencing. Each well held about 2 million PBMCs cultured in IMDM containing roughly 5% human AB serum and 9 to 10 IU/ml IL-2, with 10 ug/ml peptide pools added. Half of the culture medium was replaced with fresh IL-2-containing medium on days 3 and 7. After around 11 days of culture, CD4+ T cells were isolated by negative selection using the EasySep CD4+ T cell isolation kit. As cell numbers permitted, CD4+ T cells from unexposed donors were tested for reactivity to SARS-CoV-2 S and N and to four common cold coronavirus spike pools. Ficoll-Paque Plus gradient centrifugation was used to isolate PBMCs from whole blood, and the isolated PBMCs were then either used fresh or cryopreserved at -140C. Culture conditions were generally each tested in triplicate wells. Leukapheresis product for the unexposed donors was bought commercially.

Preparation of the library involved PCR. At the Johns Hopkins FTIC core, DNA from the cultured CD4+ T cells underwent TCR sequencing with the Oncomine TCR Beta short-read assay. The QIAamp micro DNA kit was used to extract genomic DNA from the cultured CD4+ T cells. Oncomine TCR Beta libraries from cultured CD4+ T cells were pooled with unique dual indexes and sequenced on an Illumina iSeq 100. As for the authors' bioinformatics: Non-productive sequences were removed, and CDR3s not starting with C, not ending with F or W, or shorter than 7 amino acids were discarded. The MANAFEST web application was used to identify antigen-specific clonotypes by comparing peptide-stimulated wells against reference wells and other culture wells. For a clone to be called positive, the clone needed an FDR below 0.05, an odds ratio above 5, and a productive frequency above 0.1% in at least two of three replicate wells. Cross-reactive clonotypes were defined as significantly expanded in both SARS-CoV-2 spike wells and at least one common cold coronavirus spike condition. Levenshtein distances (stringdist) and unrooted phylogenetic trees (ape) in R version 3.6.1 were used to assess CDR3 homology. TCRdb trimmed the raw reads at Q25, called clones with MiXCR and kept productive beta chains. All rows with the same CDR3 protein become a single entry with the most common DNA and genes. For this entry, the V and J calls and clone size follow TCRdb and not the study's own pipeline. The sample yields some 10,000 distinct CDR3 sequences; 25% to 35% were counted once. The biggest ten clones account for about 14% of the sample.

Sequencing was carried out using CD4+ T cells from blood, cultured in vitro. This TCR came from a human donor in good health.

The CDR3 region has the sequence CASSVVSADTQYF. The nucleotide sequence reads as follows: TGTGCCAGCAGCGTAGTTTCCGCAGATACGCAGTATTTT. Recombination joined TRBV9 with TRBJ2-3, with no confident D gene call. Deletion took 0 bases off V and 4 bases off J, with a span of 6 bases between the germline ends. There are 13 amino acids in the CDR3, from cysteine to phenylalanine inclusive. Kept here is only the CDR3 DNA, which spans 39 bases and is read in frame from base 1. CDR1 is given as SGDLS and CDR2 as YYNGEE, both from the germline V gene.